Sequencing of this T cell receptor beta chain was carried out in a study of blood T cell repertoires in COVID-19. The overall study: From T cells, B-cell-depleted T cells, or PBMCs came the material, which was cDNA or gDNA.

As originally analysed: Scientists estimated how many nucleated cells there were by amplifying reference gene primers. This table comes from immunoSEQ multiplex PCR, and its TCRdb copy is limited to in-frame clones, with some not included. V and J calls and clone size are as listed in that table; D and trimming were resolved from the DNA. The sample includes 200,000 or so clones, about nine tenths of them seen just once. The CDR3 is 17 residues long. The origin of this receptor is a woman in her thirties or forties with acute COVID-19. The sequenced sample was PBMCs or T cells enriched from blood (not recorded which). The chain combines TRBV21-1 with TRBJ1-1; the table's D call, TRBD1, was not checked against the DNA. TRBV21-1 represents a pseudogene. The CDR3 loop is CASSSSGTGEMNTEAFF. DNA of the CDR3: TGTGCCAGCAGCTCGTCCGGGACAGGGGAAATGAACACTGAAGCTTTCTTT.